This TCR beta chain was recorded in a study of T cell changes during pregnancy in multiple sclerosis. The CDR3 runs 15 residues. In germline, CDR1 is MRHNA, CDR2 SNTAGT. After removal of 2 bases from V and 2 bases from J, the junction contained 3 bases not matched to a gene. In its sample, this clone was seen a few times. Sequenced by immunoSEQ multiplex PCR; TCRdb stores in-frame clones only, minus some. The sample holds about 76,000 clones, roughly 92% seen once. The source of this sequence is a female donor in good health, enrolled as a control in a pregnancy study. The chain combines TRBV6-4 with TRBJ2-3; TRBD2 matches 8 bases. The specimen comprised peripheral blood, sampled after pregnancy. This CDR3 is CASSDIAGSTDTQYF. Written as DNA, the CDR3 is TGTGCCAGCAGTGACATAGCGGGGTCCACAGATACGCAGTATTTT.